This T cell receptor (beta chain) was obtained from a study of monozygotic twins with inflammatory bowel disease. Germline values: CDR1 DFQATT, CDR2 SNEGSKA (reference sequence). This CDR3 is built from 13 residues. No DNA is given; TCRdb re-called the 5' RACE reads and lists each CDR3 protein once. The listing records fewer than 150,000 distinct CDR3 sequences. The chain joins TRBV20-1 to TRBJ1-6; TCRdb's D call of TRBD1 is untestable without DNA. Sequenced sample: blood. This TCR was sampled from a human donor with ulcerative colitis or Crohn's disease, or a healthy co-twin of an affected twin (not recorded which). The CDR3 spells CSARRGVGSPLHF.